This TCR beta chain came from a study of T cell responses to AZD1222 COVID-19 vaccine. Findings of the study overall: Recipients of AZD1222 seropositive at baseline numbered only 6 or 7. Most donors were white British and more were female, and clonal diversity was possibly underestimated. Sampling captured repertoires only after the peak T cell response.

A remark on this clone: Its specificity is unknown.

The method was immunoSEQ multiplex PCR; TCRdb's version includes in-frame clones alone and lacks a portion of them. The profile covers roughly 110,000 clones, with approximately 84% appearing a single time and approximately 10% taken by the ten largest. Germline assignment: CDR1 SGHVS and CDR2 FQNEAQ. J was trimmed by 1 base and V by 5 bases; bases with no gene match: 3. The CDR3 is 15 amino acids. This chain joins TRBV7-8 and TRBJ1-5, with 9 bases fitting TRBD1. The material sequenced was peripheral blood, taken on day 0 of AZD1222 vaccination. The TCR sequence derives from an adult in good health. Here the CDR3 DNA reads TGTGCCAGCAGCGACAGGGGGGCGAGCAATCAGCCCCAGCATTTT. The encoded protein is CASSDRGASNQPQHF.